This paragraph covers one T cell receptor beta chain sequence. The antigen is undetermined. This record belongs to a study of cytomegalovirus exposure and HLA in healthy donors. General study findings and limits: In vitro experiments confirmed that three CMV-associated chains were specific for CMV antigens. The tendency of first-cohort TCR clusters to co-occur in the 90 to 150 validation repertoires was the finding of a later analysis. Most TCR sequences showed up rarely, but some public TCRs showed up in many donors.

Sequenced by immunoSEQ multiplex PCR; TCRdb stores in-frame clones only, minus some. The sample yields hundreds of thousands of clones, approximately 90% seen once. The germline CDR1 and CDR2 sequences are SGHAT and FQNNGV. The CDR3 extends over 15 amino acids. V shed 3 bases and J 2 bases; nucleotides not matched to a gene: 5. The source is a woman aged 18-29 years in good health and CMV-seronegative. The V gene is TRBV11-2, the J gene TRBJ1-1; 8 bases line up with TRBD1. The specimen sequenced was PBMCs. The chain's CDR3 is CASSFPGQANTEAFF. DNA for the CDR3: TGTGCCAGCAGCTTCCCGGGACAGGCAAACACTGAAGCTTTCTTT.